What follows are 27 T cell receptor beta chains derived from one specimen sequenced in a study of OX40 agonist ivuxolimab in advanced cancers. Here immunoSEQ multiplex PCR was the method, and the copy in TCRdb shows in-frame clones only, minus some. The sample comprises 86,000 or so clones, about 90% of which are singletons, and under 3.5% rests with the top ten. This material consisted of CD4+ or CD8+ T cells sorted from blood, taken in a trial of the OX40 agonist ivuxolimab. All receptors come from an adult with an advanced solid tumor such as melanoma, head and neck, liver or kidney cancer.

This chain connects TRBV11-1 to TRBJ2-5; D uncertain. The DNA end is more similar to TRBJ2-7, so the J call may be wrong. The CDR3 is made up of 11 amino acids. Germline-derived CDR1 and CDR2 are SGHAT and FQDESV (reference sequence). Here the CDR3 reads CASSSRYEQYF. The CDR3 DNA reads as TGTGCCAGCAGCTCTCGCTACGAGCAGTACTTC.

The chain has TRBV6-4 and TRBJ1-2; TRBD1 matches 8 bases. J lost 4 bases, V lost 0 bases, and 7 bases had no gene match. This CDR3 spans 16 amino acids. Germline loops: CDR1 MRHNA, CDR2 SNTAGT. The CDR3 coding sequence is TGTGCCAGCAGTGACTCGAGGGCAGGGGGCCCCTATGGCTACACCTTC. This gives the protein CASSDSRAGGPYGYTF.

The chain uses TRBV19 and TRBJ1-6; 7 positions agree with TRBD1. Germline assignment: CDR1 LNHDA and CDR2 SQIVND (reference sequence). This CDR3 has 15 residues. V lost 4 bases to trimming and J lost 9 bases; unmatched junction nucleotides: 9. The CDR3 loop is CASSRGEGGGSPLHF. The CDR3, as DNA: TGTGCCAGTAGTAGGGGGGAAGGGGGCGGTTCACCCCTCCACTTT.

This clone was recorded a few times. CDR3 sequence (DNA): TGTGCCAGCAGTCCAATGGCAGACTATCAGCCCCAGCATTTT. The encoded protein is CASSPMADYQPQHF. This rearrangement joins TRBV6-5 to TRBJ1-5; D call uncertain. V gave up 5 bases and J gave up 5 bases, with 13 bases separating them. The germline CDR1 and CDR2 sequences are MNHEY and SVGAGI. This CDR3 spans 14 amino acids.

The genes are TRBV25-1 and TRBJ1-2, with TRBD1 matching over 7 bases. The CDR3 totals 14 residues. Germline trimming cut 7 bases from V and 6 bases from J; bases unmatched to any gene: 11. Germline assignment: CDR1 MGHDK and CDR2 SYGVNS. CDR3 in amino acids: CASIRDRALHGYTF. The DNA of the CDR3 is TGTGCCAGCATCAGAGACAGGGCACTCCATGGCTACACCTTC.

This clone was detected only once. The rearrangement links TRBV7-8 to TRBJ2-1; 10 positions match TRBD2. The V gene's germline CDR1 is SGHVS and CDR2 FQNEAQ. The CDR3 loop spans 16 amino acids. The J segment lost 5 bases and the V segment lost 5 bases, leaving 9 bases of the junction unmatched. The CDR3 nucleotides read TGTGCCAGCAGCCCGAATGGACTAGCGGTTAACAATGAGCAGTTCTTC. It encodes CASSPNGLAVNNEQFF.

The rearrangement uses TRBV5-1 and TRBJ2-7; 9 nucleotides line up with TRBD1. The germline V gene has CDR1 SGHRS and CDR2 YFSETQ. V trimming: 1 base; J trimming: 1 base; junction bases outside the gene matches: 21. The CDR3 covers 21 residues. DNA of the CDR3: TGCGCCAGCAGCTTGCCAGGTGGAGGGGACAGGGCCCGATTCTCTTCCTACGAGCAGTACTTC. Amino acids: CASSLPGGGDRARFSSYEQYF.

The table lists this clone with a count of one. This sequence joins TRBV2 and TRBJ2-3, with D uncertain. Trimming took 7 bases from V and 3 from J, leaving 2 bases between them. The germline V gene encodes CDR1 SNHLY and CDR2 FYNNEI. The CDR3 runs to 10 residues. CDR3 coding DNA: TGTGCCAGCACGACAGATACGCAGTATTTT. Translating it yields CASTTDTQYF.

The V gene is TRBV6-4, the J gene TRBJ2-1; 13 nucleotides match TRBD2. V shed 5 bases, J shed 2 bases, and the junction held 6 bases outside the gene matches. The CDR3 covers 17 residues. Germline V gives CDR1 MRHNA, CDR2 SNTAGT. This chain's CDR3 is CASSLTSGRAPYNEQFF. Here the CDR3 DNA reads TGTGCCAGCAGTCTCACTAGCGGGAGGGCCCCCTACAATGAGCAGTTCTTC.

Only a few counts were recorded for this clone. V is TRBV2 and J is TRBJ1-5, with D uncertain. V lost 2 bases and J 0 bases, leaving 8 bases between the germline ends. The CDR3 runs 15 residues. CDR1 SNHLY and CDR2 FYNNEI come from the germline V gene. The CDR3 DNA reads as TGTGCCAGCAGTGAAAGTTACGGTAGCAATCAGCCCCAGCATTTT. It codes for CASSESYGSNQPQHF.

This clone was seen a handful of times. The chain couples TRBV14 to TRBJ1-5; D uncertain. The ends were cut back, 1 base at V and 4 bases at J, with 29 bases in the middle. The CDR3 length is 21 residues. Germline V CDR1 and CDR2: SGHDN, FVKESK. The CDR3 here is CASSQVRTKGCRQVKNQPQHF. CDR3 in DNA: TGTGCCAGCAGCCAAGTCCGCACGAAAGGGTGTAGGCAGGTGAAAAATCAGCCCCAGCATTTT.

V gene TRBV27 combines with J gene TRBJ1-2; D unclear. The V gene lost 1 base and the J gene lost 4 bases, with 7 bases spanning the gap. Germline CDR1 and CDR2: MNHEY and SMNVEV (reference sequence). The CDR3 is 13 residues long. The DNA of the CDR3 is TGTGCCAGCAGTTTATTTCCGGGCTATGGCTACACCTTC. Protein: CASSLFPGYGYTF.

The chain joins TRBV5-1 to TRBJ1-3; D not certain. The CDR3 loop spans 14 amino acids. Trimming cost V 4 bases and J 4 bases, with 12 bases left between them. Looked up from germline, CDR1 is SGHRS and CDR2 is YFSETQ. The chain's CDR3 is CASSPDRLGNTIYF. The CDR3 bases are TGCGCCAGCAGCCCCGACCGCTTAGGAAACACCATATATTTT. The full variable domain, in which reference TRBV5-1 and TRBJ1-3 provide the parts outside the CDR3, is KAGVTQTPRYLIKTRGQQVTLSCSPISGHRSVSWYQQTPGQGLQFLFEYFSETQRNKGNFPGRFSGRQFSNSRSEMNVSTLELGDSALYLCASSPDRLGNTIYFGEGSWLTVV.

This clone was counted a single time. The chain combines TRBV5-4 with TRBJ2-5; D gene unclear. Per germline, CDR1 SGHNT and CDR2 YYREEE (reference sequence). V lost 4 bases to trimming and J lost 0 bases, with 4 bases between them. The CDR3 is 12 amino acids. CDR3 coding DNA: TGTGCCAGCAGCCCCAACCAAGAGACCCAGTACTTC. This translates into CASSPNQETQYF.

This chain joins TRBV7-2 and TRBJ2-3; no reliable D call. This CDR3 has 14 residues. Germline CDR1 and CDR2: SGHTA and FQGNSA. V shed 0 bases and J shed 6 bases, with 10 bases lying between them. The CDR3 here is CASSLAGGIDTQYF. DNA of the CDR3: TGTGCCAGCAGCTTAGCGGGCGGCATCGATACGCAGTATTTT.

V gene TRBV5-1 combines with J gene TRBJ2-3; D gene uncertain. Germline loops: CDR1 SGHRS, CDR2 YFSETQ. This CDR3 spans 14 amino acids. Trimming cost V 0 bases and J 3 bases, with 8 bases left between them. CDR3: CASSLEPGTDTQYF. DNA of the CDR3: TGCGCCAGCAGCTTGGAGCCCGGGACAGATACGCAGTATTTT.

This sequence joins TRBV18 and TRBJ1-1, with a tentative D call TRBD1 (6 bases). Trimming removed 6 bases at V and 8 bases at J, with 22 bases between. The germline gives CDR1 KGHSH, CDR2 LQKENI. CDR3 length equals 15 residues. CDR3 sequence (DNA): TGTGCCAGCTCTTATACTTACCGGGACACAACCGAAGCTTTCTTT. Its protein is CASSYTYRDTTEAFF. Supplemented by reference TRBV18 and TRBJ1-1, the full variable domain reads NAGVMQNPRHLVRRRGQEARLRCSPMKGHSHVYWYRQLPEEGLKFMVYLQKENIIDESGMPKERFSAEFPKEGPSILRIQQVVRGDSAAYFCASSYTYRDTTEAFFGQGTRLTVV.

This chain connects TRBV30 to TRBJ1-1; D call uncertain. Germline V lookup: CDR1 GTSNPN, CDR2 SVGIG (reference sequence). Trimming removed 4 bases at V and 5 bases at J, with 14 bases between. The CDR3 runs to 13 residues. The CDR3 DNA reads TGTGCCTGGAAAACAATAATACGGACTGAAGCTTTCTTT. It translates to CAWKTIIRTEAFF.

The genes are TRBV18 and TRBJ2-7; TRBD2 matches at 11 bases. The CDR3 extends over 15 amino acids. Germline V gives CDR1 KGHSH, CDR2 LQKENI. Trimming cost V 4 bases and J 5 bases; bases outside gene matches: 7. In nucleotides, the CDR3 is TGTGCCAGCTCACACGGGACTAGCGGTAGGAACGAGCAGTACTTC. Its protein product is CASSHGTSGRNEQYF.

This chain connects TRBV28 to TRBJ2-7; D ambiguous. Germline V CDR1 and CDR2: MDHEN, SYDVKM. The CDR3 is made up of 12 amino acids. V lost 3 bases, J lost 6 bases, and 9 bases lay in between. The CDR3, as DNA: TGTGCCAGCAGTTTGGACGGGTTCGAGCAGTACTTC. Amino acids: CASSLDGFEQYF.

The chain carries TRBV7-2 and TRBJ1-1, with D hard to call. The CDR3 consists of 12 residues. Trimming removed 4 bases at V and 4 bases at J, with 7 bases between. Germline V gene sequence: CDR1 SGHTA, CDR2 FQGNSA. For the CDR3, the DNA is TGTGCCAGCAGCTGGCCCCCCACTGAAGCTTTCTTT. Translating gives CASSWPPTEAFF. Together with reference TRBV7-2 and TRBJ1-1, the CDR3 gives the full variable domain: GAGVSQSPSNKVTEKGKDVELRCDPISGHTALYWYRQSLGQGLEFLIYFQGNSAPDKSGLPSDRFSAERTGGSVSTLTIQRTQQEDSAVYLCASSWPPTEAFFGQGTRLTVV.

Points on this clone: The junction does not match germline at one end; this may be a read error. V usage is TRBV5-1 and J usage is TRBJ1-6; no clear D gene. CDR3 length: 13 residues. Germline values: CDR1 SGHRS, CDR2 YFSETQ. CDR3: CASSLDWDSPLHF. In DNA, the CDR3 is TGCGCCAGCAGTTTGGACTGGGATTCACCCCTCCACTTT.

V gene TRBV7-2 combines with J gene TRBJ1-5, with 8 bases aligning to TRBD1. This CDR3 spans 16 amino acids. Trimming took 5 bases from V and 1 from J; bases not matched to a gene: 7. Per the germline V gene, CDR1 is SGHTA and CDR2 is FQGNSA. In DNA form, the CDR3 reads TGTGCCAGCAGCAACCAGGGGGCTGGGAGCAATCAGCCCCAGCATTTT. Amino acids: CASSNQGAGSNQPQHF.

This chain links TRBV11-2 with TRBJ1-3; D unclear. V dropped 0 bases and J dropped 2 bases, with 11 bases sitting between them. The V gene's germline CDR1 is SGHAT and CDR2 FQNNGV. CDR3 size: 16 residues. The CDR3 bases are TGTGCCAGCAGCTTAGATGACCCGGGGACTGGAAACACCATATATTTT. It translates to CASSLDDPGTGNTIYF.

V is TRBV5-1 and J is TRBJ1-2; TRBD1 is a possible D gene (5 bases). Trimming removed 4 bases at V and 0 bases at J, with 10 bases between. Germline values: CDR1 SGHRS, CDR2 YFSETQ. The CDR3 has 14 residues. CDR3 in DNA: TGCGCCAGCAGCCGGGACGTATCTAACTATGGCTACACCTTC. It yields the protein CASSRDVSNYGYTF.

V and J are TRBV6-1 and TRBJ1-1; D ambiguous. V was shortened by 6 bases and J by 1 base, with 9 bases between the two germline ends. This CDR3 spans 13 amino acids. CDR1 and CDR2 from the germline V gene are MNHNS and SASEGT. The CDR3 DNA follows: TGTGCCAGCAGCTACGGGCAGAACACTGAAGCTTTCTTT. Translating gives CASSYGQNTEAFF.

The chain links TRBV4-1 to TRBJ2-7; TRBD1 might be the D (5 bases). V was shortened by 6 bases and J by 4 bases, with 13 bases between the two germline ends. Germline V gene lookup returns CDR1 MGHRA and CDR2 YSYEKL. This CDR3 comprises 13 residues. The CDR3 nucleotides are TGCGCCAGCAGTTCCCCAGGGTTGTACGAGCAGTACTTC. It specifies CASSSPGLYEQYF.